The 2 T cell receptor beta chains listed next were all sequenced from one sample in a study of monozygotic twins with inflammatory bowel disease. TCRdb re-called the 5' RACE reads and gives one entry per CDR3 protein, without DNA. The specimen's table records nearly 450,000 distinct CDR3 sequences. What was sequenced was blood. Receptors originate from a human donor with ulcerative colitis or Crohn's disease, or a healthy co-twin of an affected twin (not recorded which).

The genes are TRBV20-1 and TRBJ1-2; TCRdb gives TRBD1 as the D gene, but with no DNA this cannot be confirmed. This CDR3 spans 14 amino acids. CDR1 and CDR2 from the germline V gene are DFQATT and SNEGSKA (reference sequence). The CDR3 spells CSARGTVFNYGYTF.

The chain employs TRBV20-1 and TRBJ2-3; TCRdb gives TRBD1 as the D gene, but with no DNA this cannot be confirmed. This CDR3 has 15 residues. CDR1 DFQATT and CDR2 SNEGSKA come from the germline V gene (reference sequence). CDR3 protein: CSALRWGTSTDTQYF.